This passage covers 19 T cell receptor beta chains from one sample sequenced in a study of technical replicates of blood from a handful of donors. Produced via immunoSEQ multiplex PCR; TCRdb's table is partial and in-frame only. The table records fewer than 60,000 clones, roughly 95% of them present only once. Material for sequencing was PBMCs. These receptors all stem from a human donor in good health. Some clones in this sample may be carry-over from other donors' samples.

The J gene is TRBJ1-6, the V gene TRBV10-3, with TRBD1 as a possible D gene (6 bases). This CDR3 is built from 13 residues. V lost 3 bases and J 10 bases, leaving 10 bases between the germline ends. CDR1 is ENHRY, CDR2 SYGVKD, per germline. CDR3 coding DNA: TGTGCCATCAGTGACAGGGGAGAGTCACCCCTCCACTTT. Translated: CAISDRGESPLHF.

V gene TRBV6-5 combines with J gene TRBJ2-1; TRBD2 aligns across 8 bases. Per the germline V gene, CDR1 is MNHEY and CDR2 is SVGAGI. V dropped 5 bases and J dropped 4; count of bases not matched to a gene: 7. The CDR3 totals 15 residues. In DNA, the CDR3 is TGTGCCAGCAGTCCTCTCGGGGGGGCTTACAATGAGCAGTTCTTC. Translated: CASSPLGGAYNEQFF.

The chain carries TRBV7-3 and TRBJ2-5, with TRBD2 identical over 10 bases. The germline gives CDR1 SGHTA, CDR2 FQGTGA. The CDR3 spans 15 residues. V lost 2 bases to trimming and J lost 2 bases; unmatched junction nucleotides: 2. This chain's CDR3 is CASSLASGGQETQYF. CDR3 DNA: TGTGCCAGCAGCTTAGCTAGCGGGGGACAAGAGACCCAGTACTTC.

The rearrangement links TRBV27 to TRBJ1-2; D is possibly TRBD1 (5 bases). Germline-derived CDR1 and CDR2 are MNHEY and SMNVEV (reference sequence). The CDR3 is 11 amino acids. Trimming pared 6 bases from V and 7 bases from J, leaving 9 bases between. The CDR3 reads CASSAGFGYTF. CDR3 nucleotide sequence: TGTGCCAGCAGCGCAGGGTTTGGCTACACCTTC.

Only one count was recorded for this clone. J is TRBJ2-1 and V is TRBV5-1; 14 bases align to TRBD2. The CDR3 loop spans 15 amino acids. V trimming: 3 bases; J trimming: 6 bases; junction bases outside the gene matches: 2. CDR1 is SGHRS and CDR2 is YFSETQ in the germline V gene. DNA for the CDR3: TGCGCCAGCAGCTCGGGACTAGCGGGAGTCAATGAGCAGTTCTTC. It is translated as CASSSGLAGVNEQFF. Supplemented by reference TRBV5-1 and TRBJ2-1, the full variable domain reads KAGVTQTPRYLIKTRGQQVTLSCSPISGHRSVSWYQQTPGQGLQFLFEYFSETQRNKGNFPGRFSGRQFSNSRSEMNVSTLELGDSALYLCASSSGLAGVNEQFFGPGTRLTVL.

This rearrangement joins TRBV7-3 to TRBJ2-1; D is unresolved. Looked up from germline, CDR1 is SGHTA and CDR2 is FQGTGA. The V gene lost 1 base and the J gene lost 0 bases, with 7 bases spanning the gap. The CDR3 runs 15 residues. As DNA, the CDR3 is TGTGCCAGCAGCTTAATGCCTAGCTCCTACAATGAGCAGTTCTTC. The encoded protein is CASSLMPSSYNEQFF.

On this clone: One end of the junction fails to match germline, which may point to a read error. The CDR3 DNA follows: TGTGCCAGCAGTAAAGCGTGGGGACAGGGCAGGAATCAGCCCCAGCATTTT. Translation gives CASSKAWGQGRNQPQHF. The V gene is TRBV2, the J gene TRBJ1-5; 9 bases line up with TRBD1. The CDR3 totals 17 residues. Germline CDR1 SNHLY, CDR2 FYNNEI.

The chain links TRBV10-3 to TRBJ2-3; D possibly corresponds to TRBD1 (5 bases). The ends were cut back, 7 bases at V and 0 bases at J, with 11 bases in the middle. The length of the CDR3 is 14 residues. Looked up from germline, CDR1 is ENHRY and CDR2 is SYGVKD. CDR3: CAIMGQLSTDTQYF. In DNA, the CDR3 is TGTGCCATCATGGGGCAGCTCAGCACAGATACGCAGTATTTT.

The chain recombines TRBV4-1 with TRBJ1-5; D call uncertain. Per the germline V gene, CDR1 is MGHRA and CDR2 is YSYEKL. V was trimmed by 2 bases and J by 5 bases, leaving 7 bases between them. The CDR3 has 13 amino acids. The DNA for the CDR3 is TGCGCCAGCAGCCAAAATCCCTATCAGCCCCAGCATTTT. It codes for CASSQNPYQPQHF.

The chain has TRBV20-1 and TRBJ1-2; D uncertain. Looked up from germline, CDR1 is DFQATT and CDR2 is SNEGSKA (reference sequence). The CDR3 runs to 11 residues. Deletions cut 1 base from V and 5 bases from J, with 5 bases between. For the CDR3, the DNA is TGCAGTGCTAGAGGAGTATATGGCTACACCTTC. Protein: CSARGVYGYTF.

This chain connects TRBV6-5 to TRBJ2-7; D is perhaps TRBD2 (5 bases). The CDR3 is 15 amino acids. Germline CDR1 is MNHEY and CDR2 is SVGAGI. V dropped 5 bases and J dropped 2 bases, with 16 bases sitting between them. DNA for the CDR3: TGTGCCAGCAGTCGTCTCGCGGGTCCTGCCTACGAGCAGTACTTC. As protein: CASSRLAGPAYEQYF.

The chain joins TRBV11-1 to TRBJ2-3; TRBD2 agrees at 9 bases. The CDR3 extends over 15 amino acids. Trimming at V came to 8 bases and at J to 5 bases, leaving 11 bases not matched to a gene. CDR1 and CDR2 (germline): SGHAT, FQDESV (reference sequence). CDR3 DNA: TGTGCCAGCGCAGCGGGGGGACAACGGGGAGATACGCAGTATTTT. It specifies CASAAGGQRGDTQYF.

The chain carries TRBV5-1 and TRBJ2-5, with TRBD1 identical over 8 bases. Germline CDR1 and CDR2: SGHRS and YFSETQ. This CDR3 has 15 residues. The junction had 6 bases not matched to a gene; V was cut back by 0 bases and J by 5 bases. CDR3 nucleotide sequence: TGCGCCAGCAGCTTGGTGTTGGGACAGGCGGAGACCCAGTACTTC. Translation gives CASSLVLGQAETQYF.

This chain uses TRBV4-3 with TRBJ2-3; D is uncertain. V was shortened by 0 bases and J by 3 bases, with 7 bases between the two germline ends. The CDR3 is made up of 14 amino acids. Looked up from germline, CDR1 is LGHNA and CDR2 is YSLEER. This CDR3 is CASSQDSATDTQYF. The CDR3 DNA is TGCGCCAGCAGCCAAGACAGCGCTACAGATACGCAGTATTTT.

The chain joins TRBV4-2 to TRBJ2-1; TRBD2 matches at 10 bases. The junction had 8 bases not matched to a gene; V was cut back by 1 base and J by 5 bases. CDR1 and CDR2 (germline): LGHNA, YNFKEQ. The CDR3 consists of 17 residues. The CDR3 DNA sequence: TGTGCCAGCAGCCAAGTTTCCGGGACTAGCGATCACAATGAGCAGTTCTTC. Translating gives CASSQVSGTSDHNEQFF.

This sequence joins TRBV5-6 and TRBJ1-3; D may be TRBD1 (5 bases). V lost 4 bases and J lost 2, with 13 bases in between. Germline V gene sequence: CDR1 SGHDT, CDR2 YYEEEE. This CDR3 spans 15 amino acids. The CDR3, as DNA: TGTGCCAGCAGCCCAGGGTTAACCGCTGGAAACACCATATATTTT. Residues: CASSPGLTAGNTIYF.

Only one count was recorded for this clone. This chain connects TRBV6-5 to TRBJ2-1, with 11 positions matching TRBD2. After removal of 6 bases from V and 6 bases from J, the junction contained 7 bases not matched to a gene. This CDR3 has 15 residues. The V gene's germline CDR1 is MNHEY and CDR2 SVGAGI. CDR3: CASSLLAGGLNEQFF. CDR3 DNA sequence: TGTGCCAGCAGCCTGCTAGCGGGGGGACTCAATGAGCAGTTCTTC.

This clone was found once. V usage is TRBV6-6 and J usage is TRBJ2-1, with D possibly TRBD2 on 6 matching bases. CDR1 is MNHNY and CDR2 is SVGAGI in the germline V gene (reference sequence). Between the trimmed V and J ends, which lost 5 bases and 0 bases, there was a span of 8 bases. The CDR3 runs to 14 residues. The CDR3 DNA is TGTGCCAGCAGTGACGGGAGCTCCTACAATGAGCAGTTCTTC. It specifies CASSDGSSYNEQFF.

The DNA for the CDR3 is TGTGCCAGCAGCGACCGGACAGGGGAGGGGAGCATGAACACTGAAGCTTTCTTT. Translating it yields CASSDRTGEGSMNTEAFF. The chain has TRBV21-1 and TRBJ1-1; the DNA was not compared with TRBD1, the D call given in the table. TRBV21-1 is a known pseudogene. The CDR3 is made up of 18 amino acids.